The entry below gives a single TCR beta chain sequence along with its context. This CDR3 is built from 17 residues. CDR1 is LGHDT, CDR2 YNNKEL, per germline (reference sequence). The ends lost 3 bases at V and 2 bases at J; junction bases unmatched: 9. The data are from a study of CD8 T cells in Susac syndrome. After extraction with the RNeasy kit, about 0.5 to 1 ug of the RNA was reverse transcribed using random hexamers. Amplification of TCR beta CDR3 spanned 54 Vbeta and 13 Jbeta via immunoSEQ multiplex PCR. TCRdb itself ran the immunoSEQ multiplex PCR reads through MiXCR, one entry per CDR3 protein. The data show fewer than 300,000 distinct CDR3 sequences, about 85% seen once.

The origin of this receptor is a human donor with multiple sclerosis. Material for sequencing was CD8+ T cells from PBMCs. V gene TRBV3-1 combines with J gene TRBJ2-7; 11 bases line up with TRBD1. CDR3 region: CASSQGDPGQGAYEQYF. The CDR3 nucleotides are TGTGCCAGCAGCCAGGGTGACCCGGGACAGGGGGCCTACGAGCAGTACTTC.